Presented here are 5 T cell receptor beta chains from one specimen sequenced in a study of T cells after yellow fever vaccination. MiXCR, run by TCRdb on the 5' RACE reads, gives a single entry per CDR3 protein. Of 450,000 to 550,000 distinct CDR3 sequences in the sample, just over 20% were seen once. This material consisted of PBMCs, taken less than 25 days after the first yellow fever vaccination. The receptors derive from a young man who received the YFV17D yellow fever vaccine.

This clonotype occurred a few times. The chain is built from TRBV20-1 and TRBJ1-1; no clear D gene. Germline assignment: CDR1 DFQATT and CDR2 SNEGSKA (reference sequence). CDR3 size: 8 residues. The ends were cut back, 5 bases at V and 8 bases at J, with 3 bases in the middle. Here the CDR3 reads CSAPEAFF. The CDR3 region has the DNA TGCAGTGCTCCCGAAGCTTTCTTT.

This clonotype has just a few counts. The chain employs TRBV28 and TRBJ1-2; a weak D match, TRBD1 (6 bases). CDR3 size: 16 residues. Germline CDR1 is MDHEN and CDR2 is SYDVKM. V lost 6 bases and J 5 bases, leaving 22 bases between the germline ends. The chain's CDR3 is CASSTSGQLPLYGYTF. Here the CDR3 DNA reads TGTGCCAGCAGCACAAGCGGACAGCTGCCCCTTTATGGCTACACCTTC.

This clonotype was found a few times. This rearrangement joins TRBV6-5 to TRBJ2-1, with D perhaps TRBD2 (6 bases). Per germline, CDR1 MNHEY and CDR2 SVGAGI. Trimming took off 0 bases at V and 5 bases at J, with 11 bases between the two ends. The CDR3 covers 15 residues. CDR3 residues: CASSYSGTSNNEQFF. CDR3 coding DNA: TGTGCCAGCAGTTACTCGGGGACTTCTAACAATGAGCAGTTCTTC.

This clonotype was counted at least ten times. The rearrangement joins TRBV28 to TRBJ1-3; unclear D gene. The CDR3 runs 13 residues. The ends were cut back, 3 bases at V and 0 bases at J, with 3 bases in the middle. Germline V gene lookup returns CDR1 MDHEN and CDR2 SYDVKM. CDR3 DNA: TGTGCCAGCAGTTTTAACTCTGGAAACACCATATATTTT. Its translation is CASSFNSGNTIYF.

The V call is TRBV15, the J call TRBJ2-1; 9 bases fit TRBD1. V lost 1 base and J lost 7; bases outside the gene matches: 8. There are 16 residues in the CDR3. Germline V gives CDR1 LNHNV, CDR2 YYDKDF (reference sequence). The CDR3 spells CATSRGGGTGLNEQFF. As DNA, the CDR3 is TGTGCCACCAGCAGAGGGGGTGGGACAGGGTTGAATGAGCAGTTCTTC.